Included here is one TCR beta chain sequence, with context. Germline V gives CDR1 ENHRY, CDR2 SYGVKD. V lost 10 bases, J lost 5 bases, and 6 bases stayed unmatched. The CDR3 has 15 residues. The sample comes from a study of blood T cell repertoires in COVID-19. Clones were sequenced by immunoSEQ multiplex PCR, and TCRdb holds only the in-frame ones, with some missing. There are approximately 270,000 clones in the sample; about nine tenths occur only once, and 6% to 6.5% lies in the top ten. Patients at the Seattle site were enrolled during active infection and followed longitudinally. The sequenced sample consisted of peripheral blood. This clonotype was sampled from a woman in her 30s with COVID-19, enrolled during active disease. This sequence joins TRBV10-3 and TRBJ2-1; 15 bases are shared with TRBD2. CDR3 nucleotides: TGTGCCAGTTGGACTAGCGGGAGGGTCAACAATGAGCAGTTCTTC. This encodes CASWTSGRVNNEQFF.